Presented here are 9 T cell receptor beta chains from one specimen sequenced in a study of human T cells and chemical hapten exposure. One entry per CDR3 protein, called by TCRdb with MiXCR from the RACE reads. Of a few hundred thousand distinct CDR3 sequences listed, about 8.1% are singletons. Time point indicated: pre-sensitization, week 0. The treatment: therapeutic diphenylcyclopropenone sensitization with weekly scalp DPC. Source: whole blood, taken in connection with sensitization to the hapten diphenylcyclopropenone (DPC). These TCRs come from a middle-aged woman with alopecia areata. Some clones in this sample may be carry-over from other donors' samples.

This clonotype has a handful of counts. The V gene is TRBV28, the J gene TRBJ2-7, with 7 positions matching TRBD1. Germline assignment: CDR1 MDHEN and CDR2 SYDVKM. CDR3 length: 14 residues. With 5 bases clipped from V and 2 bases from J, the junction kept 6 bases outside the gene matches. CDR3 sequence reads: CASSAGTVTYEQYF. DNA for the CDR3: TGTGCCAGCAGTGCCGGGACAGTGACCTACGAGCAGTACTTC.

The sample holds many counts of this clonotype. This rearrangement joins TRBV5-1 to TRBJ2-7, with 7 bases aligning to TRBD1. The germline CDR1 and CDR2 sequences are SGHRS and YFSETQ. The CDR3 totals 15 residues. J gave up 3 bases and V 0 bases, and 6 bases lay outside the gene matches. The CDR3 spells CASSLGTTGDYEQYF. The CDR3 DNA sequence: TGCGCCAGCAGCTTGGGTACCACAGGGGACTACGAGCAGTACTTC. The full variable domain, rest sourced from reference TRBV5-1 and TRBJ2-7, is KAGVTQTPRYLIKTRGQQVTLSCSPISGHRSVSWYQQTPGQGLQFLFEYFSETQRNKGNFPGRFSGRQFSNSRSEMNVSTLELGDSALYLCASSLGTTGDYEQYFGPGTRLTVT.

J is TRBJ1-2 and V is TRBV7-9; D call uncertain. Germline CDR1 reads SEHNR; CDR2 reads FQNEAQ (reference sequence). The CDR3 has 13 amino acids. The V and J ends lost 5 bases and 3 bases respectively, with 10 bases between them. The CDR3: CASSPLRDYGYTF. The CDR3 DNA is TGTGCCAGCAGCCCCCTAAGGGACTATGGCTACACCTTC.

This clonotype was found a few times. CDR3 region: CASSPGQGYNSPLHF. CDR3 bases: TGTGCCAGCAGCCCGGGACAGGGGTACAATTCACCCCTCCACTTT. The chain couples TRBV7-9 to TRBJ1-6, with 10 bases identical to TRBD1. The germline V gene has CDR1 SEHNR and CDR2 FQNEAQ (reference sequence). V lost 5 bases to trimming and J lost 7 bases; unmatched junction nucleotides: 5. CDR3 length: 15 residues.

Only a few counts were recorded for this clonotype. This chain links TRBV6-2 or TRBV6-3 with TRBJ1-5; D perhaps matches TRBD1 (6 bases). The CDR3 contains 18 residues. Between the trimmed V and J ends, which lost 2 bases and 0 bases, there was a span of 17 bases. In germline, CDR1 is MNHEY, CDR2 SVGEGT. CDR3 coding DNA: TGTGCCAGCAGTTACCGGGGGGCCAAAGGATATAGCAATCAGCCCCAGCATTTT. Encoded protein: CASSYRGAKGYSNQPQHF.

The sample holds a few counts of this clonotype. The chain is built from TRBV7-2 and TRBJ2-2, with 12 bases identical to TRBD2. The CDR3 runs to 16 residues. Germline V gene data show CDR1 as SGHTA and CDR2 as FQGNSA. Unmatched junction bases numbered 7, after V lost 5 bases and J lost 6 bases. The CDR3 region has the DNA TGTGCCAGCAGCGGAAGACTAGCGGGAGTCTCCGGGGAGCTGTTTTTT. Protein product: CASSGRLAGVSGELFF. Full variable domain (outside the CDR3, taken from reference TRBV7-2 and TRBJ2-2): GAGVSQSPSNKVTEKGKDVELRCDPISGHTALYWYRQSLGQGLEFLIYFQGNSAPDKSGLPSDRFSAERTGGSVSTLTIQRTQQEDSAVYLCASSGRLAGVSGELFFGEGSRLTVL.

To note about this clonotype: This may be a read error: a much more frequent sequence differs by one nucleotide. This chain links TRBV6-2 or TRBV6-3 with TRBJ1-5; TRBD1 is a possible D gene (5 bases). The CDR3 spans 14 residues. Germline CDR1 reads MNHEY; CDR2 reads SVGEGT. Between the trimmed V and J ends, which lost 6 bases and 4 bases, there was a span of 13 bases. The CDR3 sequence: CASRLRAINQPQHF. The DNA of the CDR3 is TGTGCCAGCAGACTCAGGGCTATTAATCAGCCCCAGCATTTT.

There are a few counts of this clonotype. The rearrangement links TRBV10-3 to TRBJ1-1; 9 nucleotides align to TRBD1. The J segment lost 4 bases and the V segment lost 3 bases, leaving 9 bases of the junction unmatched. The CDR3 sequence is 16 residues long. In germline, CDR1 is ENHRY, CDR2 SYGVKD. The CDR3 DNA is TGTGCCATCAGTGACCCGGGACAGGGTCAGGGCACTGAAGCTTTCTTT. It specifies CAISDPGQGQGTEAFF.

This clonotype was counted at least ten times. The chain couples TRBV20-1 to TRBJ2-2; no clear D gene. V was pared by 4 bases and J by 4 bases, with 10 bases between. CDR1 and CDR2 (germline): DFQATT, SNEGSKA (reference sequence). The CDR3 sequence is 13 residues long. CDR3 residues: CSAKSTATGELFF. DNA for the CDR3: TGCAGTGCTAAGTCTACGGCCACCGGGGAGCTGTTTTTT.